A single sample is the source of the 29 T cell receptor beta chains below, sequenced in a study of cytotoxic CD8 clonotypes in ibrutinib-treated CLL. The method was immunoSEQ multiplex PCR; TCRdb's version includes in-frame clones alone and lacks a portion of them. The sample yields about 300,000 clones, over 60% seen once. Sequences were derived from PBMCs, sampled after 36 months of ibrutinib treatment. Receptor source: a human donor with chronic lymphocytic leukemia.

V usage is TRBV5-1 and J usage is TRBJ2-6, with D possibly being TRBD1 (6 bases). The CDR3 extends over 17 amino acids. The germline V gene has CDR1 SGHRS and CDR2 YFSETQ. Deletions cut 1 base from V and 2 bases from J, with 13 bases between. This chain's CDR3 is CASSLWQGKAGANVLTF. CDR3 coding DNA: TGCGCCAGCAGCTTGTGGCAGGGGAAGGCTGGGGCCAACGTCCTGACTTTC.

This chain links TRBV27 with TRBJ2-5; 12 nucleotides line up with TRBD2. There are 15 residues in the CDR3. Germline V gene sequence: CDR1 MNHEY, CDR2 SMNVEV (reference sequence). The trim removed 6 bases at V and 4 bases at J, leaving 6 bases unmatched. The CDR3 loop is CASSLAGGPLETQYF. In DNA, the CDR3 is TGTGCCAGCAGCCTAGCGGGAGGGCCTTTAGAGACCCAGTACTTC.

The V call is TRBV5-6, the J call TRBJ1-5, with D unresolved. The CDR3 runs 13 residues. The germline V gene encodes CDR1 SGHDT and CDR2 YYEEEE. V was shortened by 2 bases and J by 6 bases, with 9 bases between the two germline ends. The CDR3 region has the DNA TGTGCCAGCAGCTTACGTCGGGGTCAGCCCCAGCATTTT. Translated, it gives CASSLRRGQPQHF. The variable domain in full, with the rest retrieved from reference TRBV5-6 and TRBJ1-5, is DAGVTQSPTHLIKTRGQQVTLRCSPKSGHDTVSWYQQALGQGPQFIFQYYEEEERQRGNFPDRFSGHQFPNYSSELNVNALLLGDSALYLCASSLRRGQPQHFGDGTRLSIL.

The genes are TRBV19 and TRBJ2-7, with TRBD1 matching over 11 bases. V shed 6 bases, J shed 2 bases, and the junction held 3 bases outside the gene matches. Looked up from germline, CDR1 is LNHDA and CDR2 is SQIVND (reference sequence). The CDR3 loop spans 14 amino acids. The DNA of the CDR3 is TGTGCCAGTAGGCGGGGACAGGGGGCCTACGAGCAGTACTTC. Its translation is CASRRGQGAYEQYF. The whole variable domain, remainder taken from reference TRBV19 and TRBJ2-7, is DGGITQSPKYLFRKEGQNVTLSCEQNLNHDAMYWYRQDPGQGLRLIYYSQIVNDFQKGDIAEGYSVSREKKESFPLTVTSAQKNPTAFYLCASRRGQGAYEQYFGPGTRLTVT.

The chain combines TRBV7-3 with TRBJ2-1; TRBD1 matches 8 bases. V trimming: 8 bases; J trimming: 7 bases; junction bases outside the gene matches: 4. The CDR3 sequence is 12 residues long. The germline CDR1 and CDR2 sequences are SGHTA and FQGTGA. The CDR3 nucleotides read TGTGCCAGCGGGCAGGGGGCTAATGAGCAGTTCTTC. Its protein is CASGQGANEQFF.

The V and J genes are TRBV9 and TRBJ2-6; perhaps TRBD2 as D (6 bases). V was pared by 0 bases and J by 0 bases, with 22 bases between. The V gene's germline CDR1 is SGDLS and CDR2 YYNGEE. This CDR3 is built from 21 residues. CDR3 loop: CASSVVRVGLATYSGANVLTF. The CDR3 region has the DNA TGTGCCAGCAGCGTAGTGAGGGTTGGTCTAGCGACTTACTCTGGGGCCAACGTCCTGACTTTC.

The chain joins TRBV4-3 to TRBJ2-7; 8 bases fit TRBD1. The trim removed 2 bases at V and 5 bases at J, leaving 14 bases unmatched. CDR3 length: 17 residues. CDR1 and CDR2 (germline): LGHNA, YSLEER. CDR3 in amino acids: CASSQNLAGTGNHEQYF. CDR3 DNA: TGCGCCAGCAGCCAAAACCTTGCCGGGACAGGTAACCACGAGCAGTACTTC.

The chain has TRBV13 and TRBJ1-1; D is possibly TRBD1 (6 bases). V dropped 2 bases and J dropped 3 bases, with 16 bases sitting between them. The CDR3 covers 16 residues. Germline CDR1 PRHDT, CDR2 FYEKMQ (reference sequence). The CDR3 sequence is CASSLWGPVGDTEAFF. The CDR3, as DNA: TGTGCCAGCAGCTTATGGGGGCCTGTGGGGGACACTGAAGCTTTCTTT.

The J gene is TRBJ2-4, the V gene TRBV7-9; TRBD1 matches 8 bases. The CDR3 extends over 14 amino acids. The trim removed 1 base at V and 6 bases at J, leaving 2 bases unmatched. Germline CDR1 SEHNR, CDR2 FQNEAQ (reference sequence). CDR3 DNA sequence: TGTGCCAGCAGCTTAGTTGGGACAGGAAACATTCAGTACTTC. As protein: CASSLVGTGNIQYF.

The chain links TRBV4-3 to TRBJ1-1; D uncertain. Germline CDR1 is LGHNA and CDR2 is YSLEER. The ends were cut back, 4 bases at V and 5 bases at J, with 14 bases in the middle. The CDR3 totals 14 residues. The DNA of the CDR3 is TGCGCCAGCAGCCGAAGGACGGCTGGGACTGAAGCTTTCTTT. It is translated as CASSRRTAGTEAFF.

CDR3 sequence reads: CASSCGTSSTLAGYNEQFF. The CDR3 nucleotides read TGCGCCAGCAGTTGCGGGACTAGCTCGACTCTTGCGGGGTACAATGAGCAGTTCTTC. This chain connects TRBV23-1 to TRBJ2-1; 9 nucleotides line up with TRBD2. TRBV23-1 belongs to the ORF category, with a function that is uncertain. J was trimmed by 4 bases and V by 5 bases; bases with no gene match: 18. The CDR3 length is 19 residues.

The gene calls are TRBV28 and TRBJ1-5, with 8 bases matching TRBD1. The CDR3 consists of 15 residues. In germline, CDR1 is MDHEN, CDR2 SYDVKM. Trimming at V came to 6 bases and at J to 5 bases, leaving 9 bases not matched to a gene. The CDR3 coding sequence is TGTGCCAGCAGCTGGGACAGGTCGATGTATCAGCCCCAGCATTTT. Amino acid sequence: CASSWDRSMYQPQHF.

This clone showed up just a few times. Other DNA sequences in the sample encode the same CDR3. The J gene is TRBJ2-5, the V gene TRBV5-1; no definite D call. V lost 1 base, J lost 5 bases, and 9 bases lay in between. The germline gives CDR1 SGHRS, CDR2 YFSETQ. The CDR3 loop spans 13 amino acids. The CDR3 nucleotides are TGCGCCAGCAGCTTGTTGGTCGGGGAGACCCAGTACTTC. Translation gives CASSLLVGETQYF.

This clone was observed a few times. The genes are TRBV15 and TRBJ1-5; the match to TRBD1 covers 8 bases. The CDR3 is 14 residues long. The V segment lost 4 bases and the J segment 6 bases; nucleotides outside the gene matches: 5. CDR1 is LNHNV and CDR2 is YYDKDF in the germline V gene (reference sequence). Written as DNA, the CDR3 is TGTGCCACCAGCACAGGGGGCCACAGTCAGCCCCAGCATTTT. This encodes CATSTGGHSQPQHF.

J is TRBJ1-5 and V is TRBV18, with 10 bases matching TRBD1. Trimming took 10 bases from V and 9 from J; bases not matched to a gene: 6. CDR3 length equals 12 residues. Germline V lookup: CDR1 KGHSH, CDR2 LQKENI. The CDR3 nucleotides read TGTGCCACGGGGACAGGGGCGTCGCCCCAGCATTTT. This gives the protein CATGTGASPQHF.

The chain employs TRBV6-5 and TRBJ2-7; TRBD2 aligns across 7 bases. The length of the CDR3 is 13 residues. After removal of 7 bases from V and 3 bases from J, the junction contained 6 bases not matched to a gene. Per germline, CDR1 MNHEY and CDR2 SVGAGI. The CDR3 sequence is CASTMTSHYEQYF. CDR3 DNA: TGTGCCAGCACCATGACTAGCCACTACGAGCAGTACTTC.

This clone occurred a few times. This sequence joins TRBV7-9 and TRBJ2-7; D possibly corresponds to TRBD1 (5 bases). The CDR3 sequence is 13 residues long. Germline CDR1 reads SEHNR; CDR2 reads FQNEAQ (reference sequence). Trimming pared 1 base from V and 5 bases from J, leaving 9 bases between. CDR3 DNA sequence: TGTGCCAGCAGCTTAGGATCAGGGAACGAGCAGTACTTC. Translating gives CASSLGSGNEQYF.

This clone turned up a few times. The chain uses TRBV2 and TRBJ2-1; maybe TRBD2 (5 bases). The CDR3 covers 13 residues. CDR1 is SNHLY and CDR2 is FYNNEI in the germline V gene. Deletions cut 4 bases from V and 5 bases from J, with 9 bases between. The CDR3 DNA reads TGTGCCAGCAGTGGAATGCGGGACAATGAGCAGTTCTTC. As protein: CASSGMRDNEQFF. Supplemented by reference TRBV2 and TRBJ2-1, the full variable domain reads EPEVTQTPSHQVTQMGQEVILRCVPISNHLYFYWYRQILGQKVEFLVSFYNNEISEKSEIFDDQFSVERPDGSNFTLKIRSTKLEDSAMYFCASSGMRDNEQFFGPGTRLTVL.

The rearrangement uses TRBV28 and TRBJ1-2; perhaps TRBD1 as D (5 bases). V lost 1 base, J lost 4 bases, and 13 bases lay in between. Germline-derived CDR1 and CDR2 are MDHEN and SYDVKM. The CDR3 spans 15 residues. CDR3 loop: CASSLYKRGGYGYTF. The CDR3 region has the DNA TGTGCCAGCAGTTTATATAAGAGGGGCGGCTATGGCTACACCTTC.

The chain is built from TRBV10-3 and TRBJ1-4; 7 bases are shared with TRBD1. The V gene end was trimmed by 0 bases and the J gene end by 6 bases; junction bases not matched to a gene: 4. This CDR3 region has 15 residues. The germline V gene has CDR1 ENHRY and CDR2 SYGVKD. The CDR3 spells CAISESTGSDEKLFF. As DNA, the CDR3 is TGTGCCATCAGTGAGTCGACAGGGTCGGATGAAAAACTGTTTTTT.

The CDR3 loop is CSARGLGYTEAFF. CDR3 nucleotides: TGCAGCGCAAGGGGGCTGGGGTACACTGAAGCTTTCTTT. J is TRBJ1-1 and V is TRBV29-1; 7 bases map to TRBD1. The CDR3 has 13 residues. Germline loops: CDR1 SQVTM, CDR2 ANQGSEA. V was clipped by 7 bases and J by 3 bases; unmatched bases: 8.

The rearrangement links TRBV25-1 to TRBJ2-1, with 7 bases matching TRBD2. The ends lost 2 bases at V and 3 bases at J; junction bases unmatched: 10. Germline-derived CDR1 and CDR2 are MGHDK and SYGVNS. The CDR3 extends over 17 amino acids. CDR3 region: CASSEEIGGGDYNEQFF. The CDR3 region has the DNA TGTGCCAGCAGTGAAGAAATAGGCGGGGGAGACTACAATGAGCAGTTCTTC.

The rearrangement links TRBV4-1 to TRBJ2-3, with D hard to call. Germline lookup yields CDR1 MGHRA and CDR2 YSYEKL. Trimming removed 0 bases from V and 0 bases from J, with 10 bases in between. The CDR3 extends over 16 amino acids. CDR3 DNA: TGCGCCAGCAGCCAAGAGCGAGGCGCGAGCACAGATACGCAGTATTTT. Translation: CASSQERGASTDTQYF.

This clone appeared a few times. The J gene is TRBJ1-6, the V gene TRBV15; 8 bases agree with TRBD1. The CDR3 contains 17 residues. V shed 1 base, J shed 6 bases, and the junction held 8 bases outside the gene matches. Germline lookup yields CDR1 LNHNV and CDR2 YYDKDF (reference sequence). The CDR3 spells CATSRGGVGQVNSPLHF. CDR3 sequence (DNA): TGTGCCACCAGCAGAGGGGGCGTGGGACAGGTTAATTCACCCCTCCACTTT.

This chain uses TRBV7-8 with TRBJ2-7; 8 bases match TRBD1. CDR3 length equals 13 residues. The V gene's germline CDR1 is SGHVS and CDR2 FQNEAQ. V shed 10 bases and J 1 base; nucleotides not matched to a gene: 6. CDR3 DNA sequence: TGTGCCACTGGACAGGGCACTTCCTACGAGCAGTACTTC. Residues: CATGQGTSYEQYF.

This chain links TRBV6-5 with TRBJ2-2; 7 positions match TRBD1. The V gene end was trimmed by 3 bases and the J gene end by 2 bases; junction bases not matched to a gene: 6. Germline values: CDR1 MNHEY, CDR2 SVGAGI. This CDR3 spans 16 amino acids. The CDR3 spells CASSYRDRLNTGELFF. Here the CDR3 DNA reads TGTGCCAGCAGTTATCGGGACAGACTAAACACCGGGGAGCTGTTTTTT.

V is TRBV9 and J is TRBJ2-3; 11 bases agree with TRBD2. The CDR3 contains 15 residues. Germline loops: CDR1 SGDLS, CDR2 YYNGEE. After removal of 4 bases from V and 2 bases from J, the junction contained 3 bases not matched to a gene. As DNA, the CDR3 is TGTGCCAGCAGCAAACTAGCGGGGGACACAGATACGCAGTATTTT. Translated: CASSKLAGDTDTQYF.

This chain links TRBV9 with TRBJ2-1; 7 nucleotides agree with TRBD2. The CDR3 runs to 14 residues. Germline CDR1 is SGDLS and CDR2 is YYNGEE. Trimming removed 4 bases from V and 8 bases from J; junction bases left unmatched: 9. The CDR3 sequence: CASSPRVTSDEQFF. CDR3 sequence (DNA): TGTGCCAGCAGCCCAAGGGTAACTAGCGATGAGCAGTTCTTC.

The chain couples TRBV7-2 to TRBJ2-3; no firm D call. Germline values: CDR1 SGHTA, CDR2 FQGNSA. Between the trimmed V and J ends, which lost 2 bases and 2 bases, there was a span of 8 bases. The CDR3 sequence is 14 residues long. CDR3 in amino acids: CASSLSSVTDTQYF. The CDR3 coding sequence is TGTGCCAGCAGCTTATCGTCGGTCACAGATACGCAGTATTTT.